Listed below are T cell receptor beta chains from one sample, sequenced in a study of beta chain features in type 1 diabetes. The data were produced by immunoSEQ multiplex PCR, yet TCRdb's version contains in-frame clones alone and is incomplete. Among nearly 350,000 clones listed, around 8% were seen once. Sequenced material: central memory CD4+ T cells from blood. The receptors were sampled from a woman aged 18-35 years in good health. Each CDR3 is given with its conserved first and last residue. The D gene is left open where the match is weak. The size of a clone is reported for some rows only, either as once, few or many, or as a class for expanded clones.

cdr3_nt,cdr3_aa,clone_size,v_call,d_call,j_call
TGTGCCAGCAGCTTAGGCCTAGCGGGAGGCTACAATGAGCAGTTCTTC,CASSLGLAGGYNEQFF,.,TRBV7-3,TRBD2,TRBJ2-1
TGTGCCAGCAGCTTGGAAGCTTCGTGGTTCCGCCAAGAGACCCAGTACTTC,CASSLEASWFRQETQYF,few,TRBV14,.,TRBJ2-5
TGTGCCAGCAGTGAAGCAATACTCAATGAGCAGTTCTTC,CASSEAILNEQFF,few,TRBV2,.,TRBJ2-1
TGTGCCAGCAGCTTAGGTATAGGGGAGACCCAGTACTTC,CASSLGIGETQYF,.,TRBV7-6,.,TRBJ2-5
TGTGCCAGCAGCCCTGGCGCGGGAGTATCCTACGAGCAGTACTTC,CASSPGAGVSYEQYF,.,TRBV13,TRBD2,TRBJ2-7
TGTGCCAGCAGACCAGGGGGCCGGGGGGATAATGAAAAACTGTTTTTT,CASRPGGRGDNEKLFF,few,TRBV28,TRBD1,TRBJ1-4
TGTGCCAGCAGCACCAGACAGGACACTGAAGCTTTCTTT,CASSTRQDTEAFF,.,TRBV5-4,.,TRBJ1-1
TGCAGCGTCAAGGGTTCTAGCGGAACCTACAATGAGCAGTTCTTC,CSVKGSSGTYNEQFF,few,TRBV29-1,TRBD2,TRBJ2-1
TGTGCCAGCAGCTTAGTAACTAGCCAAGATACGCAGTATTTT,CASSLVTSQDTQYF,.,TRBV7-2,.,TRBJ2-3
TGTGCCAGCAGTTACAAGGGATACGAGCAGTACTTC,CASSYKGYEQYF,many,TRBV6-6,.,TRBJ2-7
TGTGCCAGCAGCTTAGGCCCAGACATCGGGTACGAGCAGTACTTC,CASSLGPDIGYEQYF,few,TRBV7-2,.,TRBJ2-7
TGTGCCAGCAGCTTAGGACTAGCCGACACTAGCACAGATACGCAGTATTTT,CASSLGLADTSTDTQYF,few,TRBV7-3,TRBD2,TRBJ2-3
TGTGCCAGCAGCCAAGATCCGCAGGGGGCATACTATGGCTACACCTTC,CASSQDPQGAYYGYTF,.,TRBV4-2,TRBD1,TRBJ1-2